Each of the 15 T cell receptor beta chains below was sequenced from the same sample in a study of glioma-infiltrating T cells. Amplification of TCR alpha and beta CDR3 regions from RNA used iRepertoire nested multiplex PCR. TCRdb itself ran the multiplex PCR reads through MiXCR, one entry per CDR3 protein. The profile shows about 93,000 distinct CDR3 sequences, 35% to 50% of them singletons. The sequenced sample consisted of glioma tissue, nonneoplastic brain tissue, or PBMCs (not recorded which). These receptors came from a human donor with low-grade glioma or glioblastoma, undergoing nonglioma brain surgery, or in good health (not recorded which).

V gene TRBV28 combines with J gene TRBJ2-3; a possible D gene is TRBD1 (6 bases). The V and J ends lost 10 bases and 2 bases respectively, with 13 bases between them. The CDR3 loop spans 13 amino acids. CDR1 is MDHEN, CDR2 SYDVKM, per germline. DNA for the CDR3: TGTGCCACCAGGACAGCCTACACAGATACGCAGTATTTT. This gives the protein CATRTAYTDTQYF.

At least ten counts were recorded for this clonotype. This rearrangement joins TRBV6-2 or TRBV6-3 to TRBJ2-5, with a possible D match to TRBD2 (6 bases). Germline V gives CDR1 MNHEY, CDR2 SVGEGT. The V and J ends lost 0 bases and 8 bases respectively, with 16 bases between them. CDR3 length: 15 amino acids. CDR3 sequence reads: CASSYSIAASATQYF. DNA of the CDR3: TGTGCCAGCAGTTACTCGATCGCAGCTAGCGCAACCCAGTACTTC.

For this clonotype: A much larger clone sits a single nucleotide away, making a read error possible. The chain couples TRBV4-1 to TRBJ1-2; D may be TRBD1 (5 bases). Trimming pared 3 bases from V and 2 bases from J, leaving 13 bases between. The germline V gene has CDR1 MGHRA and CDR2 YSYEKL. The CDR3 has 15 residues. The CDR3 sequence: CASSQEEGKNYGYTF. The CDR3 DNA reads TGCGCCAGCAGCCAGGAAGAGGGGAAGAACTATGGCTACACCTTC.

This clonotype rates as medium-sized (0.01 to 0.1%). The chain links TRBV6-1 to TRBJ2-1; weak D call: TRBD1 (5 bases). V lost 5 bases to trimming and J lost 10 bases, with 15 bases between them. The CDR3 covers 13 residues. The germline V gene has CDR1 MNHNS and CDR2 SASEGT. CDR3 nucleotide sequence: TGTGCCAGCAGTTTCCAGCAACAGGCGGAGCAGTTCTTC. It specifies CASSFQQQAEQFF.

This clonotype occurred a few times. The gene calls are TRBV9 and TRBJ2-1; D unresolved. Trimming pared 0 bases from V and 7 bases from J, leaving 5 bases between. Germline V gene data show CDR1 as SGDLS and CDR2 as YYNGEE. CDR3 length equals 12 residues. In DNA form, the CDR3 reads TGTGCCAGCAGCGTAGGTACGAATGAGCAGTTCTTC. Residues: CASSVGTNEQFF.

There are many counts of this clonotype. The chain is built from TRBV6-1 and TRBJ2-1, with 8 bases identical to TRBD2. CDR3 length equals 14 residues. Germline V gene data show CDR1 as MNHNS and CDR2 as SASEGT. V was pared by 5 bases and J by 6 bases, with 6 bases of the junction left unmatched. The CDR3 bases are TGTGCCAGCAGTCAGGGGACTAGATCCAATGAGCAGTTCTTC. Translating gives CASSQGTRSNEQFF.

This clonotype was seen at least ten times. The DNA of the CDR3 is TGTGCCAGCAGTTACTCGGCCAGGACTTACTCTGGGGCCAACGTCCTGACTTTC. Protein: CASSYSARTYSGANVLTF. The chain has TRBV6-6 and TRBJ2-6, with D possibly matching TRBD2 (5 bases). The CDR3 runs to 18 residues. The germline CDR1 and CDR2 sequences are MNHNY and SVGAGI (reference sequence). Trimming took off 0 bases at V and 0 bases at J, with 12 bases between the two ends.

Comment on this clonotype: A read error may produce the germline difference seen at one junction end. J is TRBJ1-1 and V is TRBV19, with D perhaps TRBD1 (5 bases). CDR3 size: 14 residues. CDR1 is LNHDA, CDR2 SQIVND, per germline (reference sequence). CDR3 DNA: TGTGCCAGCAGTTACGTAGCAGGGAACACTGAAGCCTTCTTT. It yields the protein CASSYVAGNTEAFF.

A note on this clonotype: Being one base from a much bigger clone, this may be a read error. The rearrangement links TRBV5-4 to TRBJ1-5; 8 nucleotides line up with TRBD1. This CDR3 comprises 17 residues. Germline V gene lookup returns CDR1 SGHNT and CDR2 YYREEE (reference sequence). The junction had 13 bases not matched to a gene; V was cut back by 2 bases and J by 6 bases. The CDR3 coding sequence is TGTGCCAGCAGCTTTTTGCGAGATGACAGGGGTCGTCAGCCCCAGCATTTT. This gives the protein CASSFLRDDRGRQPQHF. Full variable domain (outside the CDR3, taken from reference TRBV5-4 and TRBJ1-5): ETGVTQSPTHLIKTRGQQVTLRCSSQSGHNTVSWYQQALGQGPQFIFQYYREEENGRGNFPPRFSGLQFPNYSSELNVNALELDDSALYLCASSFLRDDRGRQPQHFGDGTRLSIL.

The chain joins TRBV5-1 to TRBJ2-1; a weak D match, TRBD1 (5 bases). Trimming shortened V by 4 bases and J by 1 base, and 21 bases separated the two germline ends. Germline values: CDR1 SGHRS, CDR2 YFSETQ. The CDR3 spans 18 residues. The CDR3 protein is CASSADSLGLGSYNEQFF. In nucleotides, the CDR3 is TGCGCCAGCAGCGCTGACAGTTTAGGGCTAGGGTCCTACAATGAGCAGTTCTTC.

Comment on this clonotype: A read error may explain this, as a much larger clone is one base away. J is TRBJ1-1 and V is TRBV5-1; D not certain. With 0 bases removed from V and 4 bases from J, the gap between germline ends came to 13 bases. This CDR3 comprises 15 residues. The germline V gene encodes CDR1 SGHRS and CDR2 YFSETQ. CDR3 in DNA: TGCGCCAGCAGCTTGGCGCAGGACCTATCCACTGAAGCTTTCTTT. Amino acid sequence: CASSLAQDLSTEAFF.

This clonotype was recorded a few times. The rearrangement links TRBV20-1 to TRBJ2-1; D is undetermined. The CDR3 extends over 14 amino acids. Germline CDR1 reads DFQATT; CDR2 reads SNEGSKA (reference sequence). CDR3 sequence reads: CIATPLGSYNEQFF. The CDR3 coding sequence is TGCATCGCTACCCCCCTGGGATCCTACAATGAGCAGTTCTTC.

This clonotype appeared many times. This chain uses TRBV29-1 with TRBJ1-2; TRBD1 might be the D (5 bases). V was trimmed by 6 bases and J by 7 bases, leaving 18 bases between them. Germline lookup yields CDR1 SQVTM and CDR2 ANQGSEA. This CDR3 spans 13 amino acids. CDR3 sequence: CSVPIRGGVGYTF. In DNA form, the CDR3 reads TGCAGCGTCCCGATCCGGGGCGGGGTTGGCTACACCTTC.

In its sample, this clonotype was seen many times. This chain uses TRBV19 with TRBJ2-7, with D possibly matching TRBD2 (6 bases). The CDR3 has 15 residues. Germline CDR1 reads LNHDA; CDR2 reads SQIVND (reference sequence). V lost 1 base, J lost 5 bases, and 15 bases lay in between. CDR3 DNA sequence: TGTGCCAGTAGTATAGCCGCGCGGGATTCCCACGAGCAGTACTTC. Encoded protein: CASSIAARDSHEQYF. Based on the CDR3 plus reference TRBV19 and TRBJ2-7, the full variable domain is DGGITQSPKYLFRKEGQNVTLSCEQNLNHDAMYWYRQDPGQGLRLIYYSQIVNDFQKGDIAEGYSVSREKKESFPLTVTSAQKNPTAFYLCASSIAARDSHEQYFGPGTRLTVT.

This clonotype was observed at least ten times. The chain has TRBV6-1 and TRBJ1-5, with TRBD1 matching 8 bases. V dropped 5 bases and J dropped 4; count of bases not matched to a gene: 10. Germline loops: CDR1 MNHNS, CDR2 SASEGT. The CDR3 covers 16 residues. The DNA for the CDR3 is TGTGCCAGCAGTTTCCCCGGGGACAGGAGTAATCAGCCCCAGCATTTT. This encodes CASSFPGDRSNQPQHF.